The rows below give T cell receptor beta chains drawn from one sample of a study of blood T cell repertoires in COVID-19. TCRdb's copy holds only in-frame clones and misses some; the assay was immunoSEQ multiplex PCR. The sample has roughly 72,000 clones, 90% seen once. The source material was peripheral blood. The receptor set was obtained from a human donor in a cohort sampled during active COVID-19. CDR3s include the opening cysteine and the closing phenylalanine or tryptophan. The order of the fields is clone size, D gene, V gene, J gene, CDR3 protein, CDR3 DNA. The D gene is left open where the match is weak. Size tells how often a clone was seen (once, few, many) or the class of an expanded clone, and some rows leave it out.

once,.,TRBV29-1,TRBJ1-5,CSVSAGVDQPQHF,TGCAGCGTTAGCGCCGGAGTCGATCAGCCCCAGCATTTT
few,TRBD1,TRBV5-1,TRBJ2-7,CASSWGTDRVIYEQYF,TGCGCCAGCAGCTGGGGAACGGACAGGGTTATCTACGAGCAGTACTTC
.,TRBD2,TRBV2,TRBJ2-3,CASSEAGGTTDTQYF,TGTGCCAGCAGTGAGGCGGGAGGGACGACAGATACGCAGTATTTT
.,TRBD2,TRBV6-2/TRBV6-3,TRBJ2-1,CASSYLAEYNEQFF,TGTGCCAGCAGTTATCTAGCGGAATACAATGAGCAGTTCTTC
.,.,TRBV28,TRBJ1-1,CASSQGGRGTEAFF,TGTGCCAGCAGTCAAGGAGGGAGGGGCACTGAAGCTTTCTTT
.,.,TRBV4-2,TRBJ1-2,CASSQEMFEVGGGYTF,TGTGCCAGCAGCCAAGAAATGTTCGAGGTAGGGGGTGGCTACACCTTC
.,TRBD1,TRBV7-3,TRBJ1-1,CASSLRGQGALNTEAFF,TGTGCCAGCAGCTTAAGGGGACAGGGGGCCTTGAACACTGAAGCTTTCTTT
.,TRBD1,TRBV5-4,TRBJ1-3,CASSPDRTGTVSGNTIYF,TGTGCCAGCAGCCCCGATAGGACAGGGACCGTCTCTGGAAACACCATATATTTT
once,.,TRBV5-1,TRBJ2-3,CASNLGGAGLTDTQYF,TGCGCCAGCAATCTAGGGGGGGCAGGGCTCACAGATACGCAGTATTTT
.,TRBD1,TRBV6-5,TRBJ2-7,CASTGQGAWEQYF,TGTGCCAGCACCGGGCAGGGGGCTTGGGAGCAGTACTTC
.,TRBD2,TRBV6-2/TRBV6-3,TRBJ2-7,CASSRQTSGGPYEQYF,TGTGCCAGCAGCCGACAGACTAGCGGGGGACCCTACGAGCAGTACTTC
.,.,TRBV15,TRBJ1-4,CATSGLEMSLSEKLFF,TGTGCCACCAGCGGACTGGAGATGTCCCTTAGTGAAAAACTGTTTTTT
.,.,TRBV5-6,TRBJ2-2,CASSLIDRGSGELFF,TGTGCCAGCAGCTTGATTGATAGGGGGTCCGGGGAGCTGTTTTTT
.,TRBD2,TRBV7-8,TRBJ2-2,CASKQVAGGPGTGELFF,TGTGCCAGTAAACAGGTGGCGGGGGGGCCCGGCACCGGGGAGCTGTTTTTT
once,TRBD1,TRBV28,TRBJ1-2,CASSSTGQGYGGYTF,TGTGCCAGCAGTTCAACGGGACAGGGGTATGGTGGCTACACCTTC
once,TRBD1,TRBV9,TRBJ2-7,CASSVATGQSYEQYF,TGTGCCAGCAGCGTAGCTACGGGACAGTCCTACGAGCAGTACTTC
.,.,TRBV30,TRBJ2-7,CAWMRSYTYEQYF,TGTGCCTGGATGCGGTCTTACACCTACGAGCAGTACTTC
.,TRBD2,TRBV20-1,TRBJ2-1,CSASGGRAGGVNEQFF,TGCAGTGCTAGTGGGGGGAGAGCGGGAGGTGTAAATGAGCAGTTCTTC